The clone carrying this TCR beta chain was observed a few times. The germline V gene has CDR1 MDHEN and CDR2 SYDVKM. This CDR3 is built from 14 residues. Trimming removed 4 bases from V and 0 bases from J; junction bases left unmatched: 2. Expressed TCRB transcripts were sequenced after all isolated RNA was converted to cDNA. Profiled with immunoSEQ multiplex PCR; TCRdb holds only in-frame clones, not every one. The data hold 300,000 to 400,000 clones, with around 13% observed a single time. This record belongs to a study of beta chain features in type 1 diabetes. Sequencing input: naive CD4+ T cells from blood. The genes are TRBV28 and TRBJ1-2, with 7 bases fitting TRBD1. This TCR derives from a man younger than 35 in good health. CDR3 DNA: TGTGCCAGCAGTTCCGGGACAGCTAACTATGGCTACACCTTC. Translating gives CASSSGTANYGYTF.